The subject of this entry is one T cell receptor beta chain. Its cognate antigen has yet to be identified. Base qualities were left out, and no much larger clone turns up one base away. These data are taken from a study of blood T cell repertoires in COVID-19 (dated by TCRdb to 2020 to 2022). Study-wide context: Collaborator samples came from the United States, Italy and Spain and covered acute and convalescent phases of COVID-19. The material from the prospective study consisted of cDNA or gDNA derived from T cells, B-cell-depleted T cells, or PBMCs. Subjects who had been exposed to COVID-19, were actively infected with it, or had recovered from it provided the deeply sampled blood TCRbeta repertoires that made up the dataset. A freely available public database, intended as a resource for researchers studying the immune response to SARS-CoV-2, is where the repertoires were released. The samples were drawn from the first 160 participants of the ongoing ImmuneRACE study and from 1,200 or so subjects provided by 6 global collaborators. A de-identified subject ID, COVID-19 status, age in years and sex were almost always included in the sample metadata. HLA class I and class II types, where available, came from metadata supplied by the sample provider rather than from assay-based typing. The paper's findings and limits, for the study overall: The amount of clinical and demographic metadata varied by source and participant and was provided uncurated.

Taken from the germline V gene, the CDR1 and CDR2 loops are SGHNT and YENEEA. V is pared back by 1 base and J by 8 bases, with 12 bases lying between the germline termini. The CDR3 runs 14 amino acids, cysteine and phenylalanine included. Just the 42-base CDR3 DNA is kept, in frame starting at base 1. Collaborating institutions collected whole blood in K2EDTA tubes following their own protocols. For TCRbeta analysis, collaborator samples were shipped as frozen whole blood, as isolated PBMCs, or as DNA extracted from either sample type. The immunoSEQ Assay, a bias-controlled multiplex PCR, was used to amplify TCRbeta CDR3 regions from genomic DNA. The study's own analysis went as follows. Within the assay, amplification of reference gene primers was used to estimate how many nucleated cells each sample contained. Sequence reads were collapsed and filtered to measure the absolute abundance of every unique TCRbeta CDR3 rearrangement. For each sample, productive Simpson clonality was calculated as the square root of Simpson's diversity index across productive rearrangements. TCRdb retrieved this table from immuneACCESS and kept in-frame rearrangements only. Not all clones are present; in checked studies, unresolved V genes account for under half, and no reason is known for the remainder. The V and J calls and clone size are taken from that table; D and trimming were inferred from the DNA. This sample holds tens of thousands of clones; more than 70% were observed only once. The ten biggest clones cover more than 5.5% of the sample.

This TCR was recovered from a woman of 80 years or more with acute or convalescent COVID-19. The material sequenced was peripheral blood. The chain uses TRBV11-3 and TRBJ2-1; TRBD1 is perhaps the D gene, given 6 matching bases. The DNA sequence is TGTGCCAGCAGCTTAGGTACAGGGATCTATGAGCAGTTCTTC. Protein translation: CASSLGTGIYEQFF.